The TCR beta chain described here comes from a study of cytomegalovirus exposure and HLA in healthy donors (dated 2017 in TCRdb). Concerning the study at large: According to an earlier analysis of 587 of the donors, about 179 million T cells yielded 100 million or so unique TCR beta sequences and about 300 Gb of sequence data. Around 320 gigabases of sequencing data and approximately 85 million unique TCR sequences were included in an early release covering around 600 HLA-typed donors. Of the 300 to 500 genotyped donors, 80% to 90% were placed in the genetic ancestry cluster associated with self-reported Caucasian donors. The study aimed to test whether cataloging public T cell receptors could reveal signatures of past pathogen exposure. The study profiled the T cell repertoires of 500 to 800 subjects by immunosequencing and related them to cytomegalovirus serostatus. Along with the approximately 650-subject first cohort, a separate validation cohort of more than 90 different subjects was used. To predict cytomegalovirus infection status, the study brought together high-throughput TCR immunosequencing, statistical association of individual TCRs with disease status, and machine learning. A later analysis re-examined previously published TCR beta repertoires from several hundred donors and added high-resolution HLA genotyping to investigate patterns of TCR occurrence. Rather than drawing on any new phenotypic data, the later analysis identified candidate immune exposures from TCR beta sequences and the way those sequences occurred across donors. In an earlier analysis of 500 to 650 of the donors, high-throughput TCR beta sequencing was used to judge whether each TCR beta V gene segment behaved as functional or pseudogenic. Donor age, sex, ethnicity and CMV serostatus were compiled together with the repertoire data. A later genetic analysis used genome-wide SNP genotypes for about 60% of the roughly 700 donors, treating that subset as a discovery cohort. Every repertoire in the discovery cohort had been generated on one and the same sequencing platform. HLA typing covered class I and class II loci at four-digit resolution. The number of donors typed differed by locus, with about 629-640 for A, B, C, DRB1 and DQB1, roughly 520 for DQA1, over 600 for DPA1, and under 490 for DPB1. Several DR-DQ haplotypes were handled as single units for association and clustering, since linkage in the cohort was strong. Among several hundred genotyped donors of the cohort, an average of about 220,000 unique TCR beta nucleotide sequences was sequenced per donor, of which 15% to 20% were non-productive.

To note about this clone: The antigen this receptor binds is unknown. The input lacks base qualities; no much larger clone sits a single base away.

The cohort was made up of 500 to 800 healthy bone marrow donors. At the time of sampling, all cohort members were nominally healthy, though unrecorded immune exposures were likely present. The donor was CMV seronegative and belonged to the group of 350 or so seronegative cohort members. Every donor gave a peripheral blood sample, and the peripheral blood mononuclear cells from that sample were used for TCR beta sequencing. The Qiagen DNeasy Blood Extraction Kit was used to extract genomic DNA from the blood cell samples. The germline V gene encodes CDR1 KGHSH and CDR2 LQKENI. The CDR3 measures 13 amino acids from cysteine to phenylalanine. Only the CDR3 portion is preserved as DNA: 39 bases, with reading frame beginning at the first base. Relative to germline, V is 2 bases shorter and J is 7 bases shorter, with 11 bases between their ends. Library method: the immunoSEQ multiplex PCR assay. For the multiplex PCR, a mixture combining 60 forward primers for TCR Vbeta segments and 13 reverse primers for TCR Jbeta segments was used. The CDR3 region of rearranged TCR beta genes was amplified from genomic DNA with a multiplex PCR assay. The Illumina HiSeq System was used to sequence the amplified TCR beta libraries as 87-base-pair reads. The original methods were these. In a later analysis, about 80 million unique TCR beta chains were counted across the 500 to 850 repertoires, and roughly 11 million of these chains were shared by at least two donors. Raw reads were error-corrected and collapsed into unique sequences with a nearest-neighbor algorithm that merged closely related sequences to remove PCR and sequencing errors. CDR3 sequences were aligned to IMGT reference sequences to assign V, D and J gene segments. Each retained sequence needed at least a six-nucleotide match to both a V gene segment and a J gene segment. A rearrangement counted as productive if the CDR3 had no stop codons and remained in frame with V and J, and every other rearrangement counted as non-productive. Following IMGT convention, CDR3 was defined as the stretch from the second conserved V-encoded cysteine to the conserved J-encoded phenylalanine. Sequences without an unambiguous match to a single V gene segment were excluded from the earlier analysis of approximately 600 of the donors. In an earlier analysis of 587 of the donors, V segments were called functional above 56.7% productive rearrangements and were called segregating when the between-donor standard deviation exceeded 5%. A statistical classification framework was built for diagnosing cytomegalovirus status from the catalog of TCR beta chain sequences. In a later analysis, V and J genes were assigned by comparing TCR nucleotide sequences against IMGT/GENE-DB human TR gene sequences. The TCRdist pipeline was used in a later analysis to assign CDR3 sequences and most-parsimonious VDJ recombination scenarios. A later analysis defined each TCR beta chain by its CDR3 amino acid sequence plus V-gene family, and excluded reads lacking a unique V-gene family. A later analysis removed roughly 590 highly shared, low-generation-probability nucleotide sequences to deal with suspected cross-contamination and a sequencing artifact. In a later analysis, a clonal expansion index for each public chain was calculated from normalized within-repertoire ranks of inferred template counts. In a later analysis, generation probabilities were computed with a VDJ recombination model fitted to out-of-frame rearrangements, and the resulting probabilities were checked against IGoR. A later analysis scored TCR-TCR, TCR-HLA and TCR-CMV co-occurrence with hypergeometric tests, applying a repertoire-size bias correction to TCR pairs. A later analysis estimated false discovery rates by permuting HLA or CMV assignments 20 times. In a later analysis, co-occurring TCRs were grouped using DBSCAN, with TCRdist sequence similarity added in when clustering inside HLA-allele-positive subsets. Repertoires with fewer than 30,000 or more than 120,000 public chains, plus five repertoires with anomalous nucleotide sharing, were excluded from co-occurrence clustering. The source is immuneACCESS, and TCRdb retained only in-frame sequences with V and J called. Part of the clones is not carried over; for the studies checked, unresolved V genes explain less than half of this, and the remainder is unexplained. V and J calls and clone size are copied from that table; D and trimming were computed from the DNA. Within this sample are around 280,000 clones, with 70% to 90% of them counted one time only. The top ten clones comprise approximately 2.4% of the sample.

The study at large found these results: In a later genetic analysis, fewer N-insertions in productive TCRs were reported among donors in an Asian-associated ancestry cluster than the 666-donor mean. In a later analysis, the rate of TCR association differed among HLA loci, with DRB1 alleles having the most associated TCRs and HLA-C alleles having the fewest. For the cohort, immune exposure information was limited to CMV serostatus. Correlated functional status among segregating V segments might be attributable to linkage disequilibrium, but an unknown experimental factor could not be ruled out. Because some donors lacked HLA typing at each locus, the association tests relied only on the typed subset. Cytomegalovirus status was reported to be diagnosed by the classifier with high specificity and sensitivity in both the original and validation cohorts. Broadly in line with IMGT annotations, most TCR beta V segments showed up in productive rearrangements about 87% or about 30% of the time in an earlier analysis of roughly 590 of the donors. In a later analysis, several top co-occurrence clusters were reported to appear linked to parvovirus B19, influenza, CMV and Epstein-Barr virus. Some IMGT-functional V segments, including TRBV6-2 and TRBV6-3, could not be told apart with the 87-base-pair reads, so those segments were excluded. A later analysis found that most CMV-associated TCR beta chains appeared HLA-restricted, with HLA associations seemingly driven largely by CMV exposure. Roughly uniform sequencing depth across donors was assumed in presence/absence analyses, although this assumption may not hold. A cluster of highly shared sequence variants was judged likely to be a technical artifact of the sequencing pipeline. Because counts were too low, approximately 18 rarely observed V segments, including chromosome 9 orphons, were excluded from the earlier analysis of several hundred of the donors. V-gene and J-gene trimming of TCR beta chains was associated with a missense DCLRE1C variant in a later genetic analysis, and the association was replicated in an independent cohort. In a later analysis, HLA-associated TCR beta chains were found to be more clonally expanded and to have lower generation probabilities than equally common non-associated chains. A further reported finding was that TCR beta sequences accurately predicted the HLA-A and HLA-B alleles for most subjects in the first cohort. The study listed over 150 TCR beta chains as associated with cytomegalovirus. Specific HLA alleles were associated with roughly 17,000 TCR beta sequences at a false discovery rate of 0.05 in a later analysis. While some public TCRs were present in many individuals, most TCR sequences turned up only very rarely across donors. In vitro tests confirmed that three of the cytomegalovirus-associated TCR beta chains recognize cytomegalovirus antigens. Assigning TCR associations to individual alleles was difficult when HLA alleles, especially DR and DQ, strongly co-occurred. In this cohort, only TCR beta chains were sequenced, and detectable features were limited by the absence of alpha or paired-chain data. The authors suggested that the approach could potentially be extended to other disease states and immunological phenotypes.

Source material: PBMCs. The V gene is TRBV18 and the J gene is TRBJ1-1; the D gene lacks a confident call. This TCR was sampled from a young woman in good health and CMV-seronegative. The CDR3 region has the sequence CASSPRPRIEAFF. At the DNA level, the sequence is TGTGCCAGCTCACCAAGGCCGAGGATTGAAGCTTTCTTT.